Listed below are T cell receptor beta chains from one sample, sequenced in a study of HIV-infected patients and healthy controls. TCRdb reprocessed the 5' RACE reads via MiXCR and lists one record per CDR3 protein. The table includes approximately 8,000 distinct CDR3 sequences, less than 12% detected once. The sample consisted of blood, taken before antiretroviral therapy. These receptors were taken from an adult with HIV infection. CDR3s include the opening cysteine and the closing phenylalanine or tryptophan. The D gene is left open where the match is weak. Clone size, where shown, is once, few, many, or a class for clones that have expanded.

j_call d_call v_call clone_size cdr3_nt cdr3_aa
TRBJ2-5 - TRBV5-5 many TGTGCCAGCAGCTTAGGGTTGGGGGAGGGGGCTGAGACCCAGTACTTC CASSLGLGEGAETQYF
TRBJ1-5 - TRBV7-8 medium-sized TGTGCCAGCAGCTCCTTCCTTGGAAATCAGCCCCAGCATTTT CASSSFLGNQPQHF
TRBJ2-7 TRBD2 TRBV19 - TGTGCCAGTAGTATGGGAGGGATCGGTGGCGAGCAGTACTTC CASSMGGIGGEQYF
TRBJ2-2 TRBD1 TRBV7-6 few TGTGCCAGCAGCTCCGGGACAGTGAACACCGGGGAGCTGTTTTTT CASSSGTVNTGELFF
TRBJ1-1 - TRBV4-3 - TGCGCCAGCAGCCAAGATTGGGGCAGGTGGGGGAAAGTGAACACTGAAGCTTTCTTT CASSQDWGRWGKVNTEAFF
TRBJ1-5 TRBD1 TRBV3-1 many TGTGCCAGCAGCCATAGCGGACAGGGGGGTCAGCCCCAGCATTTT CASSHSGQGGQPQHF
TRBJ1-2 - TRBV20-1 medium-sized TGCAGTGCTAGAGCGGATCGAGGCCACACCTTC CSARADRGHTF
TRBJ2-7 - TRBV25-1 medium-sized TGTGCCAGCAGTGAATCGTCCAGGGGCTTGGTCGAGCAGTACTTC CASSESSRGLVEQYF
TRBJ2-5 TRBD2 TRBV7-2 many TGTGCCAGCAGCTTAGGGGGGGCGGGAGGACAAGAGACCCAGTACTTC CASSLGGAGGQETQYF
TRBJ1-5 - TRBV7-3 many TGTGCCAGCAGCTTGGGCCCAAATCAGCCCCAGCATTTT CASSLGPNQPQHF
TRBJ1-1 TRBD1 TRBV7-2 many TGTGCCAGCAGTCCCGACAGGGGACTGTCGTGGACTGAAGCTTTCTTT CASSPDRGLSWTEAFF
TRBJ2-3 - TRBV5-1 many TGCGCCAGCAGCTTGGGACAATCGGGGGGCACAGATACGCAGTATTTT CASSLGQSGGTDTQYF
TRBJ2-1 - TRBV20-1 many TGCAGTGCTAGAGATCGGGACTGGAGGCGGCAGTTCTTC CSARDRDWRRQFF
TRBJ1-1 TRBD1 TRBV3-1 many TGTGCCAGCAGCCACGGGACAGGGGGCTTTAACACTGAAGCTTTCTTT CASSHGTGGFNTEAFF
TRBJ2-1 - TRBV7-9 - TGTGCCAGCAGCCGAAGCCGGGACGTATCCTACAATGAGCAGTTCTTC CASSRSRDVSYNEQFF
TRBJ1-1 - TRBV4-1 - TGCGCCAGCAGCCAAGGTGGCAGCGCCATGAACACTGAAGCTTTCTTT CASSQGGSAMNTEAFF
TRBJ2-7 TRBD2 TRBV4-1 few TGCGCCAGCAGCCAAGACCTGAGACTAGCGGGAAATTACGAGCAGTACTTC CASSQDLRLAGNYEQYF
TRBJ1-1 - TRBV4-2 many TGTGCCAGCAGCCAAGATCGGAACAGTTACACTGAAGCTTTCTTT CASSQDRNSYTEAFF
TRBJ2-7 TRBD1 TRBV4-3 - TGCGCCAGCAGCCAACAAGCCGGGACAGGGGTGTACGAGCAGTACTTC CASSQQAGTGVYEQYF
TRBJ1-2 - TRBV29-1 many TGCAGCGTTGGGAGGACGGACGTCTATGGCTACACCTTC CSVGRTDVYGYTF
TRBJ2-2 - TRBV19 many TGTGCCAGTAGTAGGGAGTCCGGGGAGCTGTTTTTT CASSRESGELFF
TRBJ2-5 - TRBV18 many TGTGCCAGCTCACCCCCCGGCGAACGGACCCCCCTGTACTTC CASSPPGERTPLYF
TRBJ2-3 TRBD2 TRBV5-4 medium-sized TGTGCCAGCAGCTTGGGACTAGCGCCTCGCACAGATACGCAGTATTTT CASSLGLAPRTDTQYF
TRBJ2-7 - TRBV7-9 many TGTGCCAGCAGCCAGTGGGGGTACGAGCAGTACTTC CASSQWGYEQYF
TRBJ2-7 - TRBV6-5 - TGTGCCAGCAGTTACGGTGCCAGGGCCCACGAGCAGTACTTC CASSYGARAHEQYF
TRBJ1-1 TRBD1 TRBV6-1 many TGTGCCAGCAGTCTCGACAGGGATCTCGCCTGGGCCACTGAAGCTTTCTTT CASSLDRDLAWATEAFF
TRBJ2-7 - TRBV5-5 many TGTGCCAGCAGCTTGGAGTCCGGGCGGGGGCCTTCCTACGAGCAGTACTTC CASSLESGRGPSYEQYF
TRBJ1-1 - TRBV5-5 - TGTGCCAGCAGCCCCGGCCGCAGAGCGTACACTGAAGCTTTCTTT CASSPGRRAYTEAFF
TRBJ1-5 - TRBV28 many TGTGCCAGCAGTCTAAAGGGGCCCCAGCATTTT CASSLKGPQHF
TRBJ2-7 - TRBV7-9 many TGTGCCAGCAGCTTAGGAGGGGTTGGGGCCTTCCTCGGCGAGCAGTACTTC CASSLGGVGAFLGEQYF
TRBJ2-1 - TRBV6-5 - TGTGCCAGCAGTTACTCGAGAGGATCTGGCTCCTACAATGAGCAGTTCTTC CASSYSRGSGSYNEQFF
TRBJ1-5 TRBD1 TRBV4-1 many TGCGCCAGCAGCCTCAACCTCGGACAGGAGGGACAGCCCCAGCATTTT CASSLNLGQEGQPQHF
TRBJ2-7 - TRBV20-1 many TGCAGTGCTAGAGATCCCTATATGTTCTACGAGCAGTACTTC CSARDPYMFYEQYF
TRBJ1-3 - TRBV7-6 medium-sized TGTGCCAGCAGCCCCGGCGCGGGGAAATTCGGGTTTGGAAACACCATATATTTT CASSPGAGKFGFGNTIYF
TRBJ1-1 TRBD1 TRBV12-3/TRBV12-4 many TGTGCCAGCAGCTACGGACAGGGGGCGAACACTGAAGCTTTCTTT CASSYGQGANTEAFF
TRBJ1-4 TRBD1 TRBV6-5 many TGTGCCAGCAGTTACTCATCCCCCGGGACAGGGCCCCTATCCGAGGAAAAACTGTTTTTT CASSYSSPGTGPLSEEKLFF
TRBJ2-5 - TRBV7-8 few TGTGCCAGCAGCTTAGTAACAGGGCCAGAGACCCAGTACTTC CASSLVTGPETQYF
TRBJ2-6 - TRBV5-8 many TGTGCCAGCAGCTTGGCGCGGCGGAGCTCTGGGGCCAACGTCCTGACTTTC CASSLARRSSGANVLTF
TRBJ2-7 - TRBV23-1 many TGCGCCAGCACCAAAGGGCCGTGGCAGCCCTACGAGCAGTACTTC CASTKGPWQPYEQYF
TRBJ2-3 TRBD1 TRBV5-6 many TGTGCCAGCAGTTCTGTTCCCGGACAGGGCACAGATACGCAGTATTTT CASSSVPGQGTDTQYF
TRBJ1-1 - TRBV20-1 many TGCAGTGCTGGAAGTAAGCAGGGGATAAGTGAAGCTTTCTTT CSAGSKQGISEAFF
TRBJ2-3 TRBD2 TRBV6-2/TRBV6-3 - TGTGCCAGCAGTCCCCCAGCGGGATTAGTGGGAACAGATACGCAGTATTTT CASSPPAGLVGTDTQYF
TRBJ1-2 - TRBV19 many TGTGCCAGTAGTATAGATAGGGATTATGGCTACACCTTC CASSIDRDYGYTF
TRBJ2-7 TRBD2 TRBV6-2/TRBV6-3 medium-sized TGTGCCAGCATCCCCAGCGGGAGCTACGAGCAGTACTTC CASIPSGSYEQYF
TRBJ2-1 TRBD2 TRBV7-2 - TGTGCCAGCAGCTTAGCCGGGGGGAGATACAATGAGCAGTTCTTC CASSLAGGRYNEQFF
TRBJ2-2 - TRBV18 many TGTGCCAGCTCACCATTCAGGGAGGACACCGGGGAGCTGTTTTTT CASSPFREDTGELFF
TRBJ2-3 TRBD2 TRBV5-1 many TGCGCCAGCAGCTTCGGGGGGAGCAGCACAGATACGCAGTATTTT CASSFGGSSTDTQYF
TRBJ2-1 - TRBV12-5 large TGTGCTAGTGGTTTGGCCTCCTACAATGAGCAGTTCTTC CASGLASYNEQFF
TRBJ1-5 - TRBV6-1 - TGTGCCAGCAGTGAGTTACAGCCCAATCAGCCCCAGCATTTT CASSELQPNQPQHF
TRBJ2-1 TRBD2 TRBV4-1 many TGCGCCAGCAGCCCCCGACTAGCGGGAGGGCCGCACAATGAGCAGTTCTTC CASSPRLAGGPHNEQFF
TRBJ1-2 - TRBV20-1 many TGCAGTGCCCCCGTTAGGGGCGTCCCATCTAACTATGGCTACACCTTC CSAPVRGVPSNYGYTF
TRBJ1-1 - TRBV29-1 many TGCAGCGTTGAAGATAGTGGCAGGGGAACTGAAGCTTTCTTT CSVEDSGRGTEAFF
TRBJ2-3 TRBD2 TRBV5-1 many TGCGCCAGCAGCATTAGCGGGGGTCCCACAGATACGCAGTATTTT CASSISGGPTDTQYF
TRBJ1-2 - TRBV20-1 many TGCAGTGCTAGAGGCAGGGAGGAAGGCTACACCTTC CSARGREEGYTF
TRBJ2-1 - TRBV7-2 many TGTGCCAGCAGCTTAGGCGGGTGGAGGACAATTGAGCAGTTCTTC CASSLGGWRTIEQFF
TRBJ2-5 TRBD1 TRBV18 - TGTGCCAGCTCACCACCGGGACAGGCATTAGGTCCAGAGACCCAGTACTTC CASSPPGQALGPETQYF
TRBJ2-7 - TRBV29-1 hyperexpanded TGCAGCGTTACACAGGCGTTGTCCTACGAGCAGTACTTC CSVTQALSYEQYF
TRBJ1-1 - TRBV14 few TGTGCCAGCAGCCGTACAGTGAACACTGAAGCTTTCTTT CASSRTVNTEAFF
TRBJ2-3 - TRBV7-6 medium-sized TGTGCCAGCAGTCGGATCCTCACAGATACGCAGTATTTT CASSRILTDTQYF
TRBJ1-1 - TRBV12-3/TRBV12-4 - TGTGCCAGCAGGGTTCACACTGAAGCTTTCTTT CASRVHTEAFF